One and the same sample provided the 23 T cell receptor beta chains below, sequenced in a study of control samples from healthy donors and cancer patients. Repertoires were generated with immunoSEQ multiplex PCR, while TCRdb's copy carries only in-frame clones and drops some. The table has more than 95,000 clones, more than 85% seen once. Sequenced material: PBMCs. These receptors were collected from a man aged 55 to 70 with lung cancer.

The chain recombines TRBV30 with TRBJ1-2, with D possibly TRBD1 on 6 matching bases. Germline V gene lookup returns CDR1 GTSNPN and CDR2 SVGIG (reference sequence). The CDR3 has 14 residues. Trimming took off 8 bases at V and 1 base at J, with 17 bases between the two ends. The CDR3 sequence: CASGLGQNNYGYTF. CDR3 sequence (DNA): TGTGCCAGCGGTCTAGGACAGAATAACTATGGCTACACCTTC.

The chain has TRBV25-1 and TRBJ1-4, with 7 bases aligning to TRBD1. The CDR3 has 16 residues. Per germline, CDR1 MGHDK and CDR2 SYGVNS. The trim removed 7 bases at V and 0 bases at J, leaving 8 bases unmatched. CDR3 loop: CASTGTDRATNEKLFF. Here the CDR3 DNA reads TGTGCCAGCACCGGGACAGACAGAGCAACTAATGAAAAACTGTTTTTT.

The chain couples TRBV20-1 to TRBJ1-3; D is uncertain. Germline V gives CDR1 DFQATT, CDR2 SNEGSKA (reference sequence). Trimming cost V 3 bases and J 0 bases, with 9 bases left between them. CDR3 size: 14 residues. CDR3 sequence reads: CSASPGTSGNTIYF. As DNA, the CDR3 is TGCAGTGCTAGTCCGGGAACCTCTGGAAACACCATATATTTT.

The chain employs TRBV7-9 and TRBJ2-5; 8 bases fit TRBD1. Germline CDR1 is SEHNR and CDR2 is FQNEAQ (reference sequence). The CDR3 is 14 amino acids. The V segment lost 4 bases and the J segment 4 bases; nucleotides outside the gene matches: 5. CDR3 in DNA: TGTGCCAGCAGCTGGACAGGGAGTGTAGAGACCCAGTACTTC. It codes for CASSWTGSVETQYF.

This chain joins TRBV11-2 and TRBJ1-1; 7 bases fit TRBD1. V gave up 5 bases and J gave up 11 bases; unmatched junction bases: 29. This CDR3 is built from 19 residues. Germline V gene sequence: CDR1 SGHAT, CDR2 FQNNGV. CDR3 DNA: TGTGCCAGCAGCACCCCCAGGACAGGCCGGACAAGGGTCAGTGTTGACGCTTTCTTT. Amino acid sequence: CASSTPRTGRTRVSVDAFF.

The rearrangement links TRBV27 to TRBJ2-7; D possibly corresponds to TRBD2 (6 bases). Germline assignment: CDR1 MNHEY and CDR2 SMNVEV (reference sequence). Trimming cost V 5 bases and J 4 bases, with 15 bases left between them. The CDR3 loop spans 14 amino acids. In nucleotides, the CDR3 is TGTGCCAGCAGTCCCGGCCTAGCGAGGTACGAGCAGTACTTC. It codes for CASSPGLARYEQYF.

The chain uses TRBV9 and TRBJ2-1; 11 positions agree with TRBD2. CDR1 and CDR2 (germline): SGDLS, YYNGEE. The CDR3 runs 16 residues. J gave up 3 bases and V 4 bases, and 6 bases lay outside the gene matches. DNA for the CDR3: TGTGCCAGCAGCACCTTAGCGGGGGGGCTCTACAATGAGCAGTTCTTC. This sequence encodes CASSTLAGGLYNEQFF.

V gene TRBV3-1 (or the pseudogene TRBV3-2) combines with J gene TRBJ1-6; D unresolved. Germline CDR1 LGHDT, CDR2 YNNKEL (reference sequence). The CDR3 covers 12 residues. Between the trimmed V and J ends, which lost 4 bases and 10 bases, there was a span of 8 bases. The CDR3 coding sequence is TGTGCCAGCAGCCGTATGGGATCACCCCTCCACTTT. It yields the protein CASSRMGSPLHF.

This chain connects TRBV10-3 to TRBJ2-2, with D perhaps matching TRBD1 (5 bases). V lost 0 bases and J 4 bases, leaving 15 bases between the germline ends. The CDR3 is 17 amino acids. CDR1 and CDR2 from the germline V gene are ENHRY and SYGVKD. The CDR3 reads CAISESEGAGITGELFF. The CDR3 DNA reads TGTGCCATCAGTGAGTCCGAAGGGGCAGGGATCACCGGGGAGCTGTTTTTT.

The chain uses TRBV7-3 and TRBJ2-5, with 7 bases fitting TRBD2. Losses at the gene ends were 1 base for V and 5 bases for J; bases not matched to a gene: 10. The germline V gene encodes CDR1 SGHTA and CDR2 FQGTGA. This CDR3 has 16 residues. The CDR3 DNA sequence: TGTGCCAGCAGCTTAAGCCCCGGGGGGTTTGGGGAGACCCAGTACTTC. Amino acid sequence: CASSLSPGGFGETQYF.

This chain links TRBV9 with TRBJ2-3, with 8 bases aligning to TRBD2. J gave up 3 bases and V 0 bases, and 9 bases lay outside the gene matches. The CDR3 has 17 amino acids. Per the germline V gene, CDR1 is SGDLS and CDR2 is YYNGEE. The CDR3 is CASSVGGSGGSTDTQYF. DNA of the CDR3: TGTGCCAGCAGCGTAGGGGGGAGCGGGGGAAGTACAGATACGCAGTATTTT.

The V and J genes are TRBV13 and TRBJ2-1; tentative D call: TRBD1 (6 bases). The CDR3 spans 12 residues. V was trimmed by 5 bases and J by 12 bases, leaving 14 bases between them. Looked up from germline, CDR1 is PRHDT and CDR2 is FYEKMQ (reference sequence). The CDR3 region is CASSSYRDGQFF. For the CDR3, the DNA is TGTGCCAGCAGCAGCTACAGGGATGGGCAGTTCTTC.

The chain uses TRBV7-2 and TRBJ2-7, with D possibly matching TRBD1 (6 bases). The CDR3 runs 15 residues. V gave up 5 bases and J gave up 2 bases, with 16 bases separating them. The V gene's germline CDR1 is SGHTA and CDR2 FQGNSA. The CDR3 loop is CASSLTPTGPYEQYV. CDR3 nucleotides: TGTGCCAGCAGCCTCACCCCAACAGGGCCCTACGAGCAGTACGTC.

The chain carries TRBV5-4 and TRBJ1-5; D unresolved. This CDR3 has 14 residues. Germline lookup yields CDR1 SGHNT and CDR2 YYREEE (reference sequence). The ends were cut back, 0 bases at V and 6 bases at J, with 10 bases in the middle. The CDR3 nucleotides read TGTGCCAGCAGCTTGGACAGTAATTCTCAGCCCCAGCATTTT. It specifies CASSLDSNSQPQHF.

A note on this clone: The junction shows a germline mismatch at one end, possibly a read error. In DNA form, the CDR3 reads TGTGCCAGCAGCTACTTAGCGGGGGGATCCTACAATGAGCAGTTCTTC. Amino acid sequence: CASSYLAGGSYNEQFF. The chain links TRBV6-5 to TRBJ2-1; 10 bases map to TRBD2. CDR1 MNHEY and CDR2 SVGAGI come from the germline V gene. The CDR3 totals 16 residues.

The genes are TRBV6-5 and TRBJ2-7; no clear D. Germline V lookup: CDR1 MNHEY, CDR2 SVGAGI. V dropped 7 bases and J dropped 2 bases, with 12 bases sitting between them. The CDR3 spans 13 residues. The CDR3 sequence: CASTRTGTYEQYF. CDR3 in DNA: TGTGCCAGCACTAGGACGGGTACCTACGAGCAGTACTTC.

The rearrangement uses TRBV6-6 and TRBJ1-1; D ambiguous. CDR3 length: 14 amino acids. Trimming took 6 bases from V and 7 from J, leaving 18 bases between them. Per germline, CDR1 MNHNY and CDR2 SVGAGI (reference sequence). CDR3 nucleotide sequence: TGTGCCAGCAGCCCCGAGGTTAGCGGTGTTGAAGCTTTCTTT. Translated, it gives CASSPEVSGVEAFF.

With regard to this clone: Relative to the germline gene, one junction end is altered; a read error may explain this. The same CDR3 is also encoded by other DNA sequences in this sample. The V and J genes are TRBV24-1 and TRBJ2-2, with D possibly being TRBD2 (7 bases). The V gene's germline CDR1 is KGHDR and CDR2 SFDVKD. The CDR3 has 17 amino acids. The CDR3 loop is CATSDPGGTGYTGELFF. CDR3 in DNA: TGTGCCACCAGTGATCCGGGGGGCACAGGGTACACCGGAGAGCTGTTTTTT.

The rearrangement links TRBV5-1 to TRBJ1-1; no definite D call. CDR1 SGHRS and CDR2 YFSETQ come from the germline V gene. V dropped 1 base and J dropped 0 bases, with 4 bases sitting between them. The length of the CDR3 is 13 residues. The CDR3 DNA is TGCGCCAGCAGCTTGTCCTTGAACACTGAAGCTTTCTTT. Translation: CASSLSLNTEAFF.

The chain recombines TRBV6-4 with TRBJ2-1; a possible D gene is TRBD1 (5 bases). Germline V gives CDR1 MRHNA, CDR2 SNTAGT. CDR3 length: 16 amino acids. With 9 bases removed from V and 3 bases from J, the gap between germline ends came to 21 bases. The CDR3 nucleotides are TGTGCCAGTTCAGACTCCAACAGGAAACACTACAATGAGCAGTTCTTC. Its translation: CASSDSNRKHYNEQFF.

The chain uses TRBV18 and TRBJ1-1; TRBD1 matches 8 bases. CDR1 is KGHSH and CDR2 is LQKENI in the germline V gene. V shed 6 bases and J 1 base; nucleotides not matched to a gene: 4. The CDR3 totals 14 residues. In DNA, the CDR3 is TGTGCCAGCTCGGCGGACAGGGCGAACACTGAAGCTTTCTTT. Translating it yields CASSADRANTEAFF.

The CDR3 DNA reads TGTGCCAGCAGCCAAGTACTAGCGGGGGTTAGCTCCTACGAGCAGTACTTC. It yields the protein CASSQVLAGVSSYEQYF. The J gene is TRBJ2-7, the V gene TRBV3-1 (or the pseudogene TRBV3-2), with 11 bases aligning to TRBD2. Trimming took 1 base from V and 0 from J; bases not matched to a gene: 5. This CDR3 is 17 amino acids long. Germline CDR1 LGHDT, CDR2 YNNKEL (reference sequence).

The chain links TRBV5-1 to TRBJ1-5; TRBD1 agrees at 8 bases. Losses at the gene ends were 0 bases for V and 2 bases for J; bases not matched to a gene: 4. CDR3 size: 16 residues. Looked up from germline, CDR1 is SGHRS and CDR2 is YFSETQ. CDR3 sequence (DNA): TGCGCCAGCAGCTTGGGATCAGGGGGCCGCAATCAGCCCCAGCATTTT. Its translation is CASSLGSGGRNQPQHF.